This T cell receptor beta chain was identified in a study of blood T cell repertoires in COVID-19. Repertoires were generated with immunoSEQ multiplex PCR, while TCRdb's copy carries only in-frame clones and drops some. The sample contains around 220,000 clones, around 88% of which appear only once. Germline V lookup: CDR1 LGHNA, CDR2 YSLEER. The CDR3 is 13 residues long. The germline V and J ends were trimmed by 0 bases and 8 bases, with 5 bases remaining between them. This clone was observed a handful of times. This TCR was recovered from a man aged 18 to 35 with active or convalescent COVID-19. Material: peripheral blood. The chain combines TRBV4-3 with TRBJ1-6, with TRBD1 as a possible D gene (5 bases). CDR3 loop: CASSQDRDSPLHF. CDR3 DNA sequence: TGCGCCAGCAGCCAAGACAGGGATTCACCCCTCCACTTT.